The next 13 T cell receptor beta chains were all read from a single sample in a study of cytomegalovirus exposure and HLA in healthy donors. The table came from immunoSEQ multiplex PCR; TCRdb's copy has only in-frame clones and leaves some out. The sample comprises hundreds of thousands of clones, 90% of which are singletons, and approximately 3.1% rests with the top ten. Material for sequencing was PBMCs. Source of these receptors: a woman aged 25 to 39 in good health and CMV-seronegative.

This clone was seen only once. This rearrangement joins TRBV9 to TRBJ2-2; D gene unclear. V lost 2 bases and J lost 0, with 8 bases in between. From germline, CDR1 is SGDLS and CDR2 YYNGEE. The CDR3 is 15 residues long. The chain's CDR3 is CASSVGQANTGELFF. CDR3 nucleotides: TGTGCCAGCAGCGTCGGCCAGGCGAACACCGGGGAGCTGTTTTTT.

The rearrangement joins TRBV25-1 to TRBJ2-7; TRBD2 is a possible D gene (9 bases). The germline V gene encodes CDR1 MGHDK and CDR2 SYGVNS. Trimming stripped 3 bases from V and 8 bases from J, with 29 bases between. This CDR3 has 18 residues. For the CDR3, the DNA is TGTGCCAGCAGTGACCAAGACAGGGGTGGAGCGGGGGGCCTGAAGCAGTACTTC. Its translation is CASSDQDRGGAGGLKQYF.

This chain connects TRBV10-2 to TRBJ2-3; D remains unclear. The CDR3 contains 16 residues. Germline V gene sequence: CDR1 WSHSY, CDR2 SAAADI. Trimming took 1 base from V and 5 from J, leaving 16 bases between them. The DNA for the CDR3 is TGCGCCAGCAGTGAGTTCGTCACTAATTCCGGAGATACGCAGTATTTT. Its translation is CASSEFVTNSGDTQYF.

This clone was observed once. This chain links TRBV5-1 with TRBJ2-7; D possibly matches TRBD1 or TRBD2 (7 bases each). The CDR3 contains 15 residues. V lost 3 bases to trimming and J lost 3 bases, with 16 bases between them. From germline, CDR1 is SGHRS and CDR2 YFSETQ. The CDR3 coding sequence is TGCGCCAGCAGCTGGAGGGGGCGGGGGCTCTACGAGCAGTACTTC. Translation: CASSWRGRGLYEQYF. The full variable domain, completed using reference TRBV5-1 and TRBJ2-7, is KAGVTQTPRYLIKTRGQQVTLSCSPISGHRSVSWYQQTPGQGLQFLFEYFSETQRNKGNFPGRFSGRQFSNSRSEMNVSTLELGDSALYLCASSWRGRGLYEQYFGPGTRLTVT.

J is TRBJ2-7 and V is TRBV4-3; tentative D call: TRBD1 (5 bases). V lost 0 bases and J lost 4, with 19 bases in between. This CDR3 region has 17 residues. Per germline, CDR1 LGHNA and CDR2 YSLEER. CDR3 protein: CASSQEVSRYRLYEQYF. As DNA, the CDR3 is TGCGCCAGCAGCCAAGAAGTCTCGAGGTACAGGCTTTACGAGCAGTACTTC.

A single count supports this clone. V is TRBV14 and J is TRBJ1-1, with D possibly matching TRBD1 (6 bases). Germline CDR1 is SGHDN and CDR2 is FVKESK. V lost 1 base, J lost 7 bases, and 10 bases lay in between. There are 13 residues in the CDR3. The CDR3 DNA is TGTGCCAGCAGCCAAGGAGGGGGGAGTGAAGCTTTCTTT. It codes for CASSQGGGSEAFF.

The chain links TRBV28 to TRBJ1-1; perhaps TRBD1 as D (5 bases). Trimming cost V 7 bases and J 0 bases, with 12 bases left between them. This CDR3 region has 14 residues. Germline V gene sequence: CDR1 MDHEN, CDR2 SYDVKM. CDR3: CASIFGHVNTEAFF. In DNA form, the CDR3 reads TGTGCCAGCATTTTTGGACATGTGAACACTGAAGCTTTCTTT.

The chain has TRBV7-9 and TRBJ2-2; TRBD2 agrees at 14 bases. The CDR3 length is 19 residues. Germline CDR1 reads SEHNR; CDR2 reads FQNEAQ (reference sequence). V trimming: 4 bases; J trimming: 3 bases; junction bases outside the gene matches: 10. The CDR3 loop is CASSSNPGLAGAYTGELFF. The CDR3 bases are TGTGCCAGCAGCTCAAATCCGGGACTAGCGGGAGCGTACACCGGGGAGCTGTTTTTT.

This chain connects TRBV4-2 to TRBJ2-7, with unresolved D. CDR1 and CDR2 from the germline V gene are LGHNA and YNFKEQ. CDR3 length equals 16 residues. V dropped 0 bases and J dropped 4 bases, with 16 bases sitting between them. The CDR3 sequence: CASSQEDVRTNYEQYF. CDR3 sequence (DNA): TGTGCCAGCAGCCAAGAGGATGTCAGGACGAATTACGAGCAGTACTTC.

In nucleotides, the CDR3 is TGTGCCAGCAGTTTGAGGCACCGGCTTAATGAAAAACTGTTTTTT. It encodes CASSLRHRLNEKLFF. The V gene is TRBV6-5, the J gene TRBJ1-4; D ambiguous. CDR3 size: 15 residues. V shed 4 bases and J shed 4 bases, with 13 bases lying between them. CDR1 and CDR2 from the germline V gene are MNHEY and SVGAGI.

V usage is TRBV16 and J usage is TRBJ2-7; 10 bases agree with TRBD2. V shed 3 bases, J shed 5 bases, and the junction held 4 bases outside the gene matches. The CDR3 consists of 14 residues. CDR1 is KGHSY and CDR2 is FQNENV in the germline V gene. The CDR3 loop is CASSHPGTSDEQYF. The CDR3 DNA follows: TGTGCCAGCAGCCATCCCGGGACTAGCGACGAGCAGTACTTC.

This clone is a singleton in its sample. The chain recombines TRBV15 with TRBJ2-2; D unresolved. V was pared by 0 bases and J by 7 bases, with 21 bases between. Germline values: CDR1 LNHNV, CDR2 YYDKDF (reference sequence). The CDR3 runs to 18 residues. Here the CDR3 reads CATSRDHPPDSRIGELFF. CDR3 DNA sequence: TGTGCCACCAGCAGAGATCACCCCCCCGATTCCCGGATCGGGGAGCTGTTTTTT.

The chain recombines TRBV6-5 with TRBJ1-4; weak D call: TRBD1 (5 bases). CDR3 length: 15 amino acids. The germline CDR1 and CDR2 sequences are MNHEY and SVGAGI. The V end lost 5 bases, the J end lost 14 bases, and 24 bases lay between the germline ends. The CDR3 region is CASSGTSGGMKRLFF. The CDR3 DNA follows: TGTGCCAGCAGTGGGACTTCCGGGGGAATGAAAAGGCTGTTTTTT.